The entry below gives a single T cell receptor beta chain sequence along with its context. Its antigen is as yet unknown. The data are from a study of regulatory dendritic cells for organ transplantation. Broader study findings: Mature dendritic cells appeared to drive more memory CD8+ clonal expansion than regulatory ones. Alloreactive memory CD8+ T cell pools varied considerably between individuals.

The CDR3 contains 15 residues. V was shortened by 2 bases and J by 5 bases, with 13 bases between the two germline ends. Looked up from germline, CDR1 is LNHNV and CDR2 is YYDKDF (reference sequence). Memory T cells were CD45RO+, naive were CD45RA+, sorted by FACS. Method: immunoSEQ multiplex PCR; TCRdb's copy keeps in-frame clones and lacks some. The table shows approximately 35,000 clones, with about 88% occurring only once. This TCR derives from a human donor in good health. Sequencing was carried out using naive CD4+ T cells from blood. As for subset: CD45RA+ naive T cells. The genes are TRBV15 and TRBJ1-5; D is possibly TRBD1 (6 bases). Here the CDR3 reads CATSRKQGGDQPQHF. DNA of the CDR3: TGTGCCACCAGCAGAAAACAGGGAGGCGATCAGCCCCAGCATTTT.